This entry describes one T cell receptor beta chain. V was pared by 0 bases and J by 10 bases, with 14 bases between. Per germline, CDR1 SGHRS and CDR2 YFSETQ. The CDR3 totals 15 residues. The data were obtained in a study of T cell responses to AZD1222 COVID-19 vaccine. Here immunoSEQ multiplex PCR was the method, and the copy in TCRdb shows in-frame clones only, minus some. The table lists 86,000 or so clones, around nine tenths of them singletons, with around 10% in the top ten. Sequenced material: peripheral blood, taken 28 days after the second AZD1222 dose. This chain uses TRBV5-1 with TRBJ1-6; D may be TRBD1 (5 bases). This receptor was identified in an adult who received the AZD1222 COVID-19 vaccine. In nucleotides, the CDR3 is TGCGCCAGCAGCTTGGAGGGGATAAGTTCCTCACCCCTCCACTTT. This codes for CASSLEGISSSPLHF.